There are a few counts of the clone carrying this T cell receptor (beta chain). Its antigen is unidentified. Trimming took 4 bases from V and 2 from J, leaving 7 bases between them. CDR1 and CDR2 (germline): SGDLS, YYNGEE. The CDR3 consists of 14 residues. A single record per CDR3 protein comes from TCRdb applying MiXCR to the 5' RACE reads. The sample has about 200,000 distinct CDR3 sequences; 18% are singletons. The data belong to a study of T-cell memory formation after mild COVID-19. General study results and limits: A subset of responding clones appeared in pre-infection memory, suggesting cross-reactive memory joined.

The sequenced sample was PBMCs or a T cell subset sorted from them (not recorded which). The chain joins TRBV9 to TRBJ2-6; D gene unclear. The sequence was collected from an adult woman who had mild COVID-19 (a few samples of this study predate the infection). Cell type and time point are not known. The CDR3 spells CASSQVAGANVLTF. The CDR3 DNA reads TGTGCCAGCAGCCAAGTGGCTGGGGCCAACGTCCTGACTTTC. The full variable domain, rest sourced from reference TRBV9 and TRBJ2-6, is DSGVTQTPKHLITATGQRVTLRCSPRSGDLSVYWYQQSLDQGLQFLIQYYNGEERAKGNILERFSAQQFPDLHSELNLSSLELGDSALYFCASSQVAGANVLTFGAGSRLTVL.